The 7 T cell receptor beta chains given below trace back to one sample, sequenced in a study of T cell responses to AZD1222 COVID-19 vaccine. Produced via immunoSEQ multiplex PCR; TCRdb's table is partial and in-frame only. The data contain approximately 100,000 clones, more than 85% of them singletons. Sequencing used peripheral blood, obtained on day 0 of AZD1222 vaccination. The source is an adult in good health.

The chain is built from TRBV7-8 and TRBJ2-1; 9 nucleotides line up with TRBD2. The germline gives CDR1 SGHVS, CDR2 FQNEAQ. The CDR3 is made up of 16 amino acids. V lost 1 base, J lost 2 bases, and 3 bases stayed unmatched. In DNA, the CDR3 is TGTGCCAGCAGCTTAGTAATAGCGGGAGCCTACAATGAGCAGTTCTTC. This sequence encodes CASSLVIAGAYNEQFF.

The chain has TRBV27 and TRBJ1-4; D is undetermined. Germline assignment: CDR1 MNHEY and CDR2 SMNVEV (reference sequence). V was trimmed by 3 bases and J by 3 bases, leaving 8 bases between them. The CDR3 is 14 residues long. DNA for the CDR3: TGTGCCAGCAGTTTCCACGGATCTAATGAAAAACTGTTTTTT. Translation: CASSFHGSNEKLFF.

This clone has just one count. V and J are TRBV3-1 (or the pseudogene TRBV3-2) and TRBJ1-4, with unresolved D. This CDR3 contains 14 residues. Germline assignment: CDR1 LGHDT and CDR2 YNNKEL (reference sequence). Trimming stripped 2 bases from V and 1 base from J, with 5 bases between. CDR3 in amino acids: CASSQQGTNEKLFF. The CDR3 DNA follows: TGTGCCAGCAGCCAACAAGGAACTAATGAAAAACTGTTTTTT.

This clone appeared once. The V call is TRBV13, the J call TRBJ1-4; D is unclear. There are 13 residues in the CDR3. From germline, CDR1 is PRHDT and CDR2 FYEKMQ (reference sequence). Trimming took 2 bases from V and 8 from J, leaving 9 bases between them. CDR3 sequence (DNA): TGTGCCAGCAGCTTAAGAGGGAGAGAAAAACTGTTTTTT. Protein product: CASSLRGREKLFF. Complete variable domain (other parts from reference TRBV13 and TRBJ1-4): AAGVIQSPRHLIKEKRETATLKCYPIPRHDTVYWYQQGPGQDPQFLISFYEKMQSDKGSIPDRFSAQQFSDYHSELNMSSLELGDSALYFCASSLRGREKLFFGSGTQLSVL.

The V call is TRBV6-1, the J call TRBJ1-2; maybe TRBD1 (5 bases). The CDR3 runs to 15 residues. CDR1 and CDR2 from the germline V gene are MNHNS and SASEGT. The V gene lost 0 bases and the J gene lost 6 bases, with 14 bases spanning the gap. The CDR3 is CASSEAKGPANGYTF. The CDR3 bases are TGTGCCAGCAGTGAAGCCAAGGGACCCGCTAATGGCTACACCTTC.

The chain combines TRBV7-8 with TRBJ1-2, with 8 bases fitting TRBD1. V dropped 0 bases and J dropped 8; count of bases not matched to a gene: 2. Germline V gene lookup returns CDR1 SGHVS and CDR2 FQNEAQ. CDR3 size: 13 residues. The CDR3 DNA follows: TGTGCCAGCAGCTTAGCGACAGGGGACGGCTACACCTTC. This gives the protein CASSLATGDGYTF. Using reference TRBV7-8 and TRBJ1-2 for the parts outside the CDR3, the full variable domain is GAGVSQSPRYKVAKRGQDVALRCDPISGHVSLFWYQQALGQGPEFLTYFQNEAQLDKSGLPSDRFFAERPEGSVSTLKIQRTQQEDSAVYLCASSLATGDGYTFGSGTRLTVV.

This rearrangement joins TRBV5-1 to TRBJ1-2, with D unclear. V lost 0 bases to trimming and J lost 8 bases, with 14 bases between them. The CDR3 spans 14 residues. Germline assignment: CDR1 SGHRS and CDR2 YFSETQ. CDR3 DNA: TGCGCCAGCAGCTTGGCCTTTGGGGATGGCGGCTACACCTTC. The encoded protein is CASSLAFGDGGYTF.